This is a list of T cell receptor beta chains from one sample in a study of beta chain features in type 1 diabetes. Only in-frame clones appear in the TCRdb table, and some are missing; sequencing was by immunoSEQ multiplex PCR. This table has 110,000 to 150,000 clones, 9% to 10% appearing once. The sample was central memory CD4+ T cells from blood. All receptors derive from a woman aged 35 to 49 in good health. Both conserved end residues are part of each CDR3. Each record gives: clone size, J gene, D gene, V gene, CDR3 DNA, CDR3 protein. A D gene is named only where the DNA matches it firmly. Clone sizes are given selectively: once, few, many, or a class where the clone is expanded.

NA | TRBJ2-2 | NA | TRBV10-3 | TGTGCCATCACCCAAAGACTACAGGGCGAGGCGCCCGGGGAGCTGTTTTTT | CAITQRLQGEAPGELFF
few | TRBJ2-5 | TRBD1 | TRBV7-9 | TGTGCCAGCAGCTCGGGACAGGGGTACCAAGAGACCCAGTACTTC | CASSSGQGYQETQYF
NA | TRBJ2-7 | NA | TRBV27 | TGTGCCAGCAGTATAACCATCACTAATTCCTACGAGCAGTACTTC | CASSITITNSYEQYF
NA | TRBJ1-2 | TRBD1 | TRBV19 | TGTGCCAGTACGGAGGGACAGGGCTATGGCTACACCTTC | CASTEGQGYGYTF
NA | TRBJ2-5 | TRBD2 | TRBV12-5 | TGTGCTAGTGGCTCGGGGGGGATTGGCGAGACCCAGTACTTC | CASGSGGIGETQYF
NA | TRBJ2-7 | NA | TRBV12-5 | TGTGCTAGTGGTTTGCGAGGCGGGTACTACGAGCAGTACTTC | CASGLRGGYYEQYF
many | TRBJ1-2 | NA | TRBV23-1 | TGCGCCAGCAGTCAAACAGGGACCTACTATGGCTACACCTTC | CASSQTGTYYGYTF
NA | TRBJ2-2 | NA | TRBV27 | TGTGCCAGCAGGACACCATCGAACACCGGGGAGCTGTTTTTT | CASRTPSNTGELFF
few | TRBJ2-1 | TRBD2 | TRBV13 | TGTGCCAGCAGCTTACGGCGGGGGGAAGTTTCCTCCGCGGTCTTC | CASSLRRGEVSSAVF
NA | TRBJ2-7 | TRBD1 | TRBV9 | TGTGCCAGCAGCGCGATCCGGGACAGGGGGTCCCCTTTGGTCTACGAGCAGTACTTC | CASSAIRDRGSPLVYEQYF
few | TRBJ1-2 | TRBD1 | TRBV2 | TGTGCCAGCAGCCACCGGAGGACAGGACCGAGCCCATTGGGGTATGGCTACACCTTC | CASSHRRTGPSPLGYGYTF
many | TRBJ1-4 | NA | TRBV28 | TGTGCCAGCAGGAATCCAGGGCCTAACAGTGAAAAACTGTTTTTT | CASRNPGPNSEKLFF
NA | TRBJ2-1 | NA | TRBV4-1 | TGCGCCAGCAGCCTAGCAGACCACGACAATGAGCAGTTCTTC | CASSLADHDNEQFF
few | TRBJ2-3 | NA | TRBV7-2 | TGTGCCAGCACCCTAGGAGATTCTAGCACAGATACGCAGTATTTT | CASTLGDSSTDTQYF
few | TRBJ2-4 | TRBD1 | TRBV19 | TGTGCCAGTAGCAATGCACAGGGGGCAAACATTCAGTACTTC | CASSNAQGANIQYF
NA | TRBJ2-1 | NA | TRBV7-2 | TGTGCCAGCAGCAGAGGAAGGGGAAATGAGCAGTTCTTC | CASSRGRGNEQFF
NA | TRBJ2-3 | NA | TRBV9 | TGTGCCAGCAGGGCGGGGCGGGTTGGGGGAACAGATACGCAGTATTTT | CASRAGRVGGTDTQYF